These T cell receptor beta chains were read from a single sample in a study of identical twins. TCRdb recomputed calls from the 5' RACE reads with MiXCR, one row per CDR3 protein. The sample lists approximately 210,000 distinct CDR3 sequences, less than 20% occurring once. This same sample was also taken into another study, of T cells expressing NK-cell markers.

The material sequenced was CD8+ T cells sorted from blood. The receptors originated from a young woman in good health. Each CDR3 is given without its conserved first and last residue.

J,V,CDR3
TRBJ2-7,TRBV7-6,ASSLAGTPGEQY
TRBJ1-1,TRBV29-1,SVEDAGDPSTEAF
TRBJ1-1,TRBV14,ASSQYRNTEAF
TRBJ2-1,TRBV5-6,ASSFGTVGTGNEQF
TRBJ1-5,TRBV5-5,ASSLVSGIGQPQH
TRBJ2-1,TRBV29-1,SAKRGGLDEQF
TRBJ1-2,TRBV15,ATSGRENYGYT
TRBJ1-1,TRBV20-1,SARDSGTGNTEAF
TRBJ1-1,TRBV11-2,ASSSIIGGSTEAF
TRBJ2-1,TRBV7-8,ASSLGGALGQF
TRBJ2-1,TRBV6-2/TRBV6-3,ASSWDRGETEQF
TRBJ2-1,TRBV29-1,SVEGKGLAYTYNEQF
TRBJ2-7,TRBV29-1,SVVDIGEQY
TRBJ2-5,TRBV7-2,ASSLLTSGETQY
TRBJ1-3,TRBV9,ASSESTGSGNTIY
TRBJ2-7,TRBV7-9,ASSFSRGRDEQY
TRBJ2-2,TRBV29-1,SVVQAGINTGELF
TRBJ2-7,TRBV12-5,ASGLRDRGLEQY
TRBJ2-2,TRBV24-1,ATSESNRGKAGELF
TRBJ2-3,TRBV6-1,ASSEGRTSAVNTDTQY
TRBJ1-2,TRBV7-9,ASSPGQGLHGYT
TRBJ2-7,TRBV20-1,SADSGGSSYEQY